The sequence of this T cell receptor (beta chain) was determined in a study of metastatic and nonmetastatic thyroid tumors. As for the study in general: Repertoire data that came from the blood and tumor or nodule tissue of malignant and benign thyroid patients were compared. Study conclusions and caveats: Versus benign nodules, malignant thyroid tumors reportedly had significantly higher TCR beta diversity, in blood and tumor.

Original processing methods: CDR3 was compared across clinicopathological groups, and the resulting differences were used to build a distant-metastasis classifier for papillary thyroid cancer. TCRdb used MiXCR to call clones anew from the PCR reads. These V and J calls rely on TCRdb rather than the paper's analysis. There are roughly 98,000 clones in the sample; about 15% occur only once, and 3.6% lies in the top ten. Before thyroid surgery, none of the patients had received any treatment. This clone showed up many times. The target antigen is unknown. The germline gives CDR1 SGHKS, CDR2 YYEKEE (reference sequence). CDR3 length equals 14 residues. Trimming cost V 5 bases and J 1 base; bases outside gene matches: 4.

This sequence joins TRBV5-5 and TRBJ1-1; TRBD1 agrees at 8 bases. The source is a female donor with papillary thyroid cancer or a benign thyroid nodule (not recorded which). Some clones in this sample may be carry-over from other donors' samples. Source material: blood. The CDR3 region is CASRGGTGNTEAFF. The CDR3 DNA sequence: TGTGCCAGCAGGGGGGGGACAGGGAACACTGAAGCTTTCTTT.